Below, 19 T cell receptor beta chains from the same sample are listed, as sequenced in a study of T cells in Graves' hyperthyroidism and ophthalmopathy. TCR beta CDR3 sequences were amplified from RNA transcripts. HTBI primers were the set used in a first-round RT-PCR of the TCR CDR3. TCRdb re-analysed the multiplex PCR reads in MiXCR, keeping a single row per CDR3 protein. Of around 300,000 distinct CDR3 sequences in the sample, about 13% were seen once. The sequenced material came from blood. These receptors all come from a woman between 40 and 55 years old with Graves' hyperthyroidism.

This clonotype was counted many times. The chain combines TRBV2 with TRBJ1-4; D is ambiguous. The germline gives CDR1 SNHLY, CDR2 FYNNEI. Trimming pared 6 bases from V and 8 bases from J, leaving 16 bases between. There are 14 residues in the CDR3. The chain's CDR3 is CASREFGTGEKLFF. In nucleotides, the CDR3 is TGTGCCAGCAGAGAATTTGGAACCGGGGAAAAACTGTTTTTT.

This sequence joins TRBV11-2 and TRBJ2-5; 7 positions agree with TRBD2. This CDR3 is 13 amino acids long. Germline CDR1 is SGHAT and CDR2 is FQNNGV. V dropped 4 bases and J dropped 5; count of bases not matched to a gene: 4. The CDR3 nucleotides are TGTGCCAGCAGCTGGGGCGGGAGTGAGACCCAGTACTTC. Its protein product is CASSWGGSETQYF.

This clonotype has a count of ten or more. The chain employs TRBV2 and TRBJ1-2; D might be TRBD1 (5 bases). Per germline, CDR1 SNHLY and CDR2 FYNNEI. Trimming removed 2 bases at V and 14 bases at J, with 18 bases between. The CDR3 has 13 amino acids. CDR3 amino acids: CASSERAQGPLTF. The DNA for the CDR3 is TGTGCCAGCAGTGAAAGGGCGCAGGGACCCCTTACCTTC.

This chain joins TRBV7-2 and TRBJ2-5; 10 bases match TRBD1. CDR3 size: 14 residues. Germline V lookup: CDR1 SGHTA, CDR2 FQGNSA. With V trimmed by 4 bases and J by 7 bases, 6 bases remained unmatched. The CDR3 region is CASSSTGGSGTQYF. The CDR3 nucleotides are TGTGCCAGCAGCTCGACAGGGGGCTCAGGGACCCAGTACTTC.

The genes are TRBV5-6 and TRBJ2-2, with D perhaps matching TRBD1 (5 bases). This CDR3 contains 16 residues. V was shortened by 1 base and J by 5 bases, with 15 bases between the two germline ends. Germline V lookup: CDR1 SGHDT, CDR2 YYEEEE. CDR3 in DNA: TGTGCCAGCAGCTTGATCCAGGGTCTACTAACCGGGGAGCTGTTTTTT. Protein: CASSLIQGLLTGELFF.

This clonotype was picked up many times. CDR3 sequence: CASKRERESYEQYF. The CDR3 DNA reads as TGTGCCAGCAAAAGAGAGCGGGAGAGCTACGAGCAGTACTTC. This sequence joins TRBV7-2 and TRBJ2-7; 8 bases fit TRBD2. The CDR3 consists of 14 residues. V was pared by 7 bases and J by 3 bases, with 8 bases of the junction left unmatched. The germline V gene encodes CDR1 SGHTA and CDR2 FQGNSA.

Notes on this clonotype: No DNA is shown, since the ends of the CDR3 on it are uncertain; the CDR3 is the one TCRdb lists. This chain links TRBV20-1 with TRBJ2-7; TRBD1, the table's D call, was not compared with the DNA. From its first to its last residue, the CDR3 has 16 amino acids. Looked up from germline, CDR1 is DFQATT and CDR2 is SNEGSKA (reference sequence). CDR3 sequence reads: CSATPPSGQGSYEQYF.

In this sample, this clonotype turned up many times. This chain connects TRBV3-1 to TRBJ1-1, with D uncertain. Germline-derived CDR1 and CDR2 are LGHDT and YNNKEL (reference sequence). Trimming removed 7 bases at V and 2 bases at J, with 14 bases between. The CDR3 covers 14 residues. For the CDR3, the DNA is TGTGCCAGCACACCCCGGACGGGCAACACTGAAGCTTTCTTT. This codes for CASTPRTGNTEAFF.

This clonotype was recorded many times. J is TRBJ1-2 and V is TRBV6-1, with TRBD1 matching 8 bases. Trimming took 8 bases from V and 5 from J; bases not matched to a gene: 10. Germline V gene sequence: CDR1 MNHNS, CDR2 SASEGT. CDR3 size: 14 residues. The CDR3: CASDRGTGVYGYTF. In DNA form, the CDR3 reads TGTGCCAGCGATCGGGGGACAGGAGTATATGGCTACACCTTC.

This clonotype was observed a handful of times. The chain carries TRBV5-8 and TRBJ1-3, with no clear D. V shed 0 bases and J shed 4 bases, with 5 bases lying between them. The CDR3 is made up of 13 amino acids. CDR1 SGHTS and CDR2 YDEGEE come from the germline V gene. DNA for the CDR3: TGTGCCAGCAGCTTGGAACAGGGAAACACCATATATTTT. Protein product: CASSLEQGNTIYF. Filled out from reference TRBV5-8 and TRBJ1-3, the complete variable domain reads EAGVTQSPTHLIKTRGQQATLRCSPISGHTSVYWYQQALGLGLQFLLWYDEGEERNRGNFPPRFSGRQFPNYSSELNVNALELEDSALYLCASSLEQGNTIYFGEGSWLTVV.

This clonotype was counted at least ten times. This chain links TRBV6-1 with TRBJ2-7, with 11 bases identical to TRBD1. The CDR3 is 16 amino acids. Trimming cost V 5 bases and J 6 bases; bases outside gene matches: 12. The germline CDR1 and CDR2 sequences are MNHNS and SASEGT. The CDR3: CASSKVVGQGAGEQYF. CDR3 nucleotides: TGTGCCAGCAGTAAGGTTGTAGGACAGGGGGCCGGCGAGCAGTACTTC.

This clonotype appeared many times. The chain joins TRBV29-1 to TRBJ1-1; tentatively, D is TRBD1 (5 bases). The germline V gene has CDR1 SQVTM and CDR2 ANQGSEA. The CDR3 has 13 amino acids. V was clipped by 7 bases and J by 1 base, with 13 bases between them. CDR3 in DNA: TGCAGCGGGGGGGGGAACTCGAACACTGAAGCTTTCTTT. It translates to CSGGGNSNTEAFF.

The table lists this clonotype with many counts. V and J are TRBV24-1 and TRBJ1-1; D gene unclear. Looked up from germline, CDR1 is KGHDR and CDR2 is SFDVKD. V lost 4 bases, J lost 5 bases, and 16 bases lay in between. The CDR3 consists of 15 residues. The DNA for the CDR3 is TGTGCCACCAGTGACGCTACGTCTCGCGGAACTGAAGCTTTCTTT. Translation: CATSDATSRGTEAFF.

This clonotype was observed at least ten times. The chain has TRBV5-6 and TRBJ2-2; 10 bases agree with TRBD2. Trimming removed 0 bases from V and 5 bases from J; junction bases left unmatched: 10. This CDR3 contains 18 residues. Germline loops: CDR1 SGHDT, CDR2 YYEEEE. The CDR3 DNA sequence: TGTGCCAGCAGCTTGGTAGTAGCGGGAGGCTCGATAACCGGGGAGCTGTTTTTT. The encoded protein is CASSLVVAGGSITGELFF.

The sample holds many counts of this clonotype. V is TRBV6-1 and J is TRBJ1-5; D remains unclear. This CDR3 is 13 amino acids long. The ends were cut back, 6 bases at V and 9 bases at J, with 15 bases in the middle. The germline CDR1 and CDR2 sequences are MNHNS and SASEGT. The CDR3: CASSPLPSGPQHF. CDR3 DNA sequence: TGTGCCAGCAGCCCCCTCCCATCTGGGCCCCAGCATTTT.

On this clonotype: Just one base apart from a much larger clone, this may be a read error. This chain links TRBV7-8 with TRBJ2-5; tentatively, D is TRBD1 (5 bases). From germline, CDR1 is SGHVS and CDR2 FQNEAQ. Trimming stripped 1 base from V and 0 bases from J, with 6 bases between. This CDR3 contains 14 residues. CDR3 amino acids: CASSLGRDQETQYF. In DNA form, the CDR3 reads TGTGCCAGCAGCTTAGGCAGGGACCAAGAGACCCAGTACTTC. The full variable domain, its missing parts supplied by reference TRBV7-8 and TRBJ2-5, is GAGVSQSPRYKVAKRGQDVALRCDPISGHVSLFWYQQALGQGPEFLTYFQNEAQLDKSGLPSDRFFAERPEGSVSTLKIQRTQQEDSAVYLCASSLGRDQETQYFGPGTRLLVL.

In this sample, this clonotype turned up many times. The J gene is TRBJ2-7, the V gene TRBV12-3 or TRBV12-4; D unresolved. The V and J ends lost 6 bases and 3 bases respectively, with 15 bases between them. The CDR3 spans 14 residues. The CDR3 protein is CASSPTRVLYEQYF. The CDR3 DNA is TGTGCCAGCAGCCCCACCCGGGTTCTCTACGAGCAGTACTTC.

The J gene is TRBJ1-6, the V gene TRBV12-3 or TRBV12-4; D uncertain. The V end lost 6 bases, the J end lost 13 bases, and 13 bases lay between the germline ends. The CDR3 covers 12 residues. CDR3 bases: TGTGCCAGCAGCCTAGTAAGAGCGCCCCTCCACTTT. This gives the protein CASSLVRAPLHF.

The CDR3 spells CASSGGPAGRSAQYF. The CDR3 DNA sequence: TGTGCCAGCAGTGGAGGGCCAGCGGGACGGTCGGCCCAGTACTTC. The rearrangement joins TRBV6-4 to TRBJ2-5; 7 bases are a match to TRBD2. Germline V gives CDR1 MRHNA, CDR2 SNTAGT. CDR3 size: 15 residues. After removal of 4 bases from V and 9 bases from J, the junction contained 14 bases not matched to a gene.